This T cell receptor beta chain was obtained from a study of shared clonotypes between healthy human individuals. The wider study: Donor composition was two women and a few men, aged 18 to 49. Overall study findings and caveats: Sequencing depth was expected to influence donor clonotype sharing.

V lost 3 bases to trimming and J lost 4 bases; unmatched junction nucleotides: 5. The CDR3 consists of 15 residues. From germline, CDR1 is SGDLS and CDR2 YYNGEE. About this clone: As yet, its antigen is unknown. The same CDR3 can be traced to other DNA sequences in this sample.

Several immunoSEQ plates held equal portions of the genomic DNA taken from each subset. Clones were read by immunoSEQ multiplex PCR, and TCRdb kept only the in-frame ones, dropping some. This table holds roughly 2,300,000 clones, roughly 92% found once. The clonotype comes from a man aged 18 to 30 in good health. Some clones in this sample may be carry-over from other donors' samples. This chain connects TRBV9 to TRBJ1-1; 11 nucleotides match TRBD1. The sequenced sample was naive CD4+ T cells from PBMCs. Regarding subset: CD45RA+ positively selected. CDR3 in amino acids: CASSATGQGGTEAFF. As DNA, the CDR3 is TGTGCCAGCAGCGCGACGGGACAGGGGGGCACTGAAGCTTTCTTT.